This entry lists 21 T cell receptor beta chains sequenced from one sample in a study of blood T cell repertoires in COVID-19. Sequencing used immunoSEQ multiplex PCR; TCRdb keeps in-frame clones, though not all of them. The sample shows over 75,000 clones, over 60% of them seen only once. Material for sequencing was peripheral blood. The receptor set was obtained from a man between 50 and 59 years old who had recovered from COVID-19.

The chain combines TRBV4-3 with TRBJ2-1; TRBD2 aligns across 15 bases. The CDR3 sequence is 15 residues long. Germline V lookup: CDR1 LGHNA, CDR2 YSLEER. The V gene end was trimmed by 0 bases and the J gene end by 15 bases; junction bases not matched to a gene: 6. The CDR3: CASSQETGTSGRMFF. CDR3 in DNA: TGCGCCAGCAGCCAAGAGACCGGGACTAGCGGGAGGATGTTCTTC.

The chain carries TRBV10-3 and TRBJ2-2, with D perhaps matching TRBD1 (5 bases). V lost 5 bases to trimming and J lost 13 bases, with 17 bases between them. Germline CDR1 and CDR2: ENHRY and SYGVKD. The CDR3 covers 13 residues. For the CDR3, the DNA is TGTGCCATCAGTCGTGAGTCAGGGTCCGGGCTGTTTTTT. It translates to CAISRESGSGLFF.

The V and J genes are TRBV5-4 and TRBJ1-3, with D unresolved. The V and J ends lost 0 bases and 4 bases respectively, with 8 bases between them. Germline CDR1 and CDR2: SGHNT and YYREEE (reference sequence). This CDR3 has 14 residues. The CDR3: CASSLGGDGNTIYF. DNA for the CDR3: TGTGCCAGCAGCTTGGGGGGAGACGGAAACACCATATATTTT.

The chain carries TRBV4-3 and TRBJ2-7; D is undetermined. Per the germline V gene, CDR1 is LGHNA and CDR2 is YSLEER. CDR3 length: 13 amino acids. V was pared by 0 bases and J by 6 bases, with 9 bases between. The CDR3 DNA is TGCGCCAGCAGCCAAGATATTCGGAGCGAGCAGTACTTC. Amino acid sequence: CASSQDIRSEQYF.

V and J are TRBV18 and TRBJ1-1; TRBD1 matches 7 bases. The junction had 5 bases not matched to a gene; V was cut back by 3 bases and J by 7 bases. The CDR3 is 13 residues long. Germline CDR1 is KGHSH and CDR2 is LQKENI. For the CDR3, the DNA is TGTGCCAGCTCACCGGGGAGACAGGGTGAAGCTTTCTTT. Protein product: CASSPGRQGEAFF.

This chain uses TRBV7-2 with TRBJ2-1; D is perhaps TRBD1 (6 bases). V was trimmed by 6 bases and J by 4 bases, leaving 16 bases between them. The CDR3 length is 15 residues. Germline loops: CDR1 SGHTA, CDR2 FQGNSA. The CDR3 region has the DNA TGTGCCAGCAGGGTCCCGGGACAAAGATACAATGAGCAGTTCTTC. Translation: CASRVPGQRYNEQFF.

The V call is TRBV20-1, the J call TRBJ2-1, with 9 bases aligning to TRBD1. From germline, CDR1 is DFQATT and CDR2 SNEGSKA (reference sequence). The CDR3 sequence is 12 residues long. J lost 16 bases, V lost 3 bases, and 10 bases had no gene match. CDR3 in DNA: TGCAGTGCTAGTGAAGTGGGGGACAGGGTTTTCTTC. Its translation is CSASEVGDRVFF.

The chain combines TRBV19 with TRBJ1-3; no reliable D call. The CDR3 totals 14 residues. The V end was cut by 6 bases, the J end by 4 bases, with 13 bases between. Germline values: CDR1 LNHDA, CDR2 SQIVND (reference sequence). The DNA for the CDR3 is TGTGCCAGTAGCAATGTGGCGGGAGGAAACACCATATATTTT. Its protein product is CASSNVAGGNTIYF.

The table lists this clone with many counts. The chain has TRBV4-1 and TRBJ2-2; TRBD1 aligns across 7 bases. Germline loops: CDR1 MGHRA, CDR2 YSYEKL. Trimming removed 6 bases from V and 4 bases from J; junction bases left unmatched: 14. The CDR3 sequence is 17 residues long. The CDR3 spells CASSPYQGVGTTGELFF. Written as DNA, the CDR3 is TGCGCCAGCAGTCCCTACCAGGGGGTCGGAACCACCGGGGAGCTGTTTTTT.

The rearrangement links TRBV30 to TRBJ1-1; D is undetermined. The germline V gene encodes CDR1 GTSNPN and CDR2 SVGIG (reference sequence). V lost 0 bases and J lost 4, with 15 bases in between. The CDR3 runs to 15 residues. DNA of the CDR3: TGTGCCTGGAGTGTACTAGGGAATCCAGGCACTGAAGCTTTCTTT. It encodes CAWSVLGNPGTEAFF.

CDR3 DNA: TGTGCCAGCAGTACCCACAGGCAAACTAATGAAAAACTGTTTTTT. It is translated as CASSTHRQTNEKLFF. The rearrangement joins TRBV28 to TRBJ1-4; TRBD1 might be the D (5 bases). Germline assignment: CDR1 MDHEN and CDR2 SYDVKM. Trimming shortened V by 5 bases and J by 1 base, and 11 bases separated the two germline ends. The CDR3 is 15 residues long.

CDR3 sequence: CASSPHTGSRNTIYF. Here the CDR3 DNA reads TGTGCCAGCAGCCCCCACACGGGTTCTAGAAACACCATATATTTT. This sequence joins TRBV3-1 (or the pseudogene TRBV3-2) and TRBJ1-3, with D hard to call. V lost 4 bases to trimming and J lost 5 bases, with 15 bases between them. The CDR3 has 15 residues. The V gene's germline CDR1 is LGHDT and CDR2 YNNKEL (reference sequence).

V gene TRBV18 combines with J gene TRBJ1-5, with D hard to call. The V end lost 2 bases, the J end lost 6 bases, and 14 bases lay between the germline ends. Germline V gene lookup returns CDR1 KGHSH and CDR2 LQKENI. This CDR3 comprises 15 residues. The CDR3 loop reads CASSPTGVAGQPQHF. The CDR3 bases are TGTGCCAGCTCACCAACCGGGGTGGCGGGTCAGCCCCAGCATTTT. Using reference TRBV18 and TRBJ1-5 for the parts outside the CDR3, the full variable domain is NAGVMQNPRHLVRRRGQEARLRCSPMKGHSHVYWYRQLPEEGLKFMVYLQKENIIDESGMPKERFSAEFPKEGPSILRIQQVVRGDSAAYFCASSPTGVAGQPQHFGDGTRLSIL.

The chain links TRBV5-1 to TRBJ2-3; TRBD2 aligns across 8 bases. V lost 4 bases and J lost 2; bases outside the gene matches: 6. Germline assignment: CDR1 SGHRS and CDR2 YFSETQ. This CDR3 has 15 amino acids. This chain's CDR3 is CASSGSGSYTDTQYF. As DNA, the CDR3 is TGCGCCAGCAGCGGAAGCGGGAGCTACACAGATACGCAGTATTTT.

This chain joins TRBV4-3 and TRBJ2-6, with 11 bases that match TRBD2. CDR3 size: 19 residues. Germline CDR1 is LGHNA and CDR2 is YSLEER. The J segment lost 11 bases and the V segment lost 0 bases, leaving 15 bases of the junction unmatched. The CDR3 DNA sequence: TGCGCCAGCAGCCAAGATCACGGACAGGGACTAGCGGACACCCACGTCCTGACTTTC. It codes for CASSQDHGQGLADTHVLTF.

This chain connects TRBV7-9 to TRBJ1-1, with D uncertain. CDR3 length: 13 amino acids. Germline CDR1 reads SEHNR; CDR2 reads FQNEAQ (reference sequence). The V end was cut by 1 base, the J end by 1 base, with 4 bases between. The CDR3 nucleotides read TGTGCCAGCAGCTTAGAAGCGAACACTGAAGCTTTCTTT. Protein sequence: CASSLEANTEAFF.

This chain connects TRBV2 to TRBJ2-3, with TRBD2 matching 11 bases. The CDR3 loop spans 15 amino acids. With 5 bases clipped from V and 1 base from J, the junction kept 2 bases outside the gene matches. Germline assignment: CDR1 SNHLY and CDR2 FYNNEI. The CDR3 bases are TGTGCCAGCAGTTTGGGACTAGCGGGCACAGATACGCAGTATTTT. Protein product: CASSLGLAGTDTQYF.

V and J are TRBV2 and TRBJ1-4; tentatively, D is TRBD1 (6 bases). The V end lost 7 bases, the J end lost 3 bases, and 12 bases lay between the germline ends. This CDR3 region has 14 residues. Per germline, CDR1 SNHLY and CDR2 FYNNEI. The CDR3 region is CASTSGVSNEKLFF. CDR3 DNA sequence: TGTGCCAGCACCTCAGGGGTTTCTAATGAAAAACTGTTTTTT. Drawing the rest from reference TRBV2 and TRBJ1-4, the complete variable domain is EPEVTQTPSHQVTQMGQEVILRCVPISNHLYFYWYRQILGQKVEFLVSFYNNEISEKSEIFDDQFSVERPDGSNFTLKIRSTKLEDSAMYFCASTSGVSNEKLFFGSGTQLSVL.

This clone came up a few times. The chain is built from TRBV28 and TRBJ2-1; D may be TRBD1 (6 bases). Germline lookup yields CDR1 MDHEN and CDR2 SYDVKM. CDR3 size: 15 residues. Trimming removed 7 bases from V and 7 bases from J, with 20 bases in between. The CDR3 sequence: CASTAWGPGENEQFF. The CDR3 coding sequence is TGTGCCAGCACCGCCTGGGGGCCTGGGGAGAATGAGCAGTTCTTC. Full variable domain (remainder filled in from reference TRBV28 and TRBJ2-1): DVKVTQSSRYLVKRTGEKVFLECVQDMDHENMFWYRQDPGLGLRLIYFSYDVKMKEKGDIPEGYSVSREKKERFSLILESASTNQTSMYLCASTAWGPGENEQFFGPGTRLTVL.

The CDR3 spells CASILGAAGANTEAFF. CDR3 coding DNA: TGTGCCAGCATCCTAGGGGCTGCAGGGGCAAACACTGAAGCTTTCTTT. The chain joins TRBV7-8 to TRBJ1-1, with TRBD1 as a possible D gene (6 bases). The CDR3 is 16 residues long. Trimming took off 7 bases at V and 2 bases at J, with 20 bases between the two ends. The germline V gene has CDR1 SGHVS and CDR2 FQNEAQ.

This clone has a handful of counts. The rearrangement links TRBV5-4 to TRBJ2-2; 12 nucleotides align to TRBD1. Germline lookup yields CDR1 SGHNT and CDR2 YYREEE (reference sequence). Unmatched junction bases numbered 4, after V lost 6 bases and J lost 1 base. CDR3 length equals 16 residues. The CDR3 nucleotides read TGTGCCAGCACGGGACAGGGGGCCGGGAACACCGGGGAGCTGTTTTTT. Translation gives CASTGQGAGNTGELFF.